These 31 T cell receptor beta chains originate from one sample sequenced in a study of blood T cell repertoires in COVID-19. Sequencing used immunoSEQ multiplex PCR; TCRdb keeps in-frame clones, though not all of them. The table has about 38,000 clones, 88% seen once. Sequencing was performed on peripheral blood. These receptors came from a man between 65 and 85 years old with active COVID-19.

This clone was seen a single time. The chain couples TRBV5-1 to TRBJ2-5; D is perhaps TRBD1 (5 bases). The CDR3 has 15 residues. Trimming stripped 0 bases from V and 2 bases from J, with 11 bases between. Per germline, CDR1 SGHRS and CDR2 YFSETQ. The CDR3 here is CASSLEGKVQETQYF. For the CDR3, the DNA is TGCGCCAGCAGCTTGGAGGGGAAGGTACAAGAGACCCAGTACTTC.

V is TRBV19 and J is TRBJ2-2; 9 positions agree with TRBD1. This CDR3 spans 14 amino acids. Germline-derived CDR1 and CDR2 are LNHDA and SQIVND (reference sequence). V lost 11 bases to trimming and J lost 6 bases; unmatched junction nucleotides: 10. The CDR3 DNA reads as TGTGCCGGACACAGGGGGCGTGAGGCCGGGGAGCTGTTTTTT. Encoded protein: CAGHRGREAGELFF.

V usage is TRBV19 and J usage is TRBJ2-7, with 7 nucleotides matching TRBD1. Germline V gene sequence: CDR1 LNHDA, CDR2 SQIVND (reference sequence). The CDR3 length is 15 residues. V trimming: 3 bases; J trimming: 0 bases; junction bases outside the gene matches: 5. The CDR3 here is CASSIPGQSSYEQYF. The CDR3 bases are TGTGCCAGTAGTATTCCGGGACAGAGCTCCTACGAGCAGTACTTC. The full variable domain, in which reference TRBV19 and TRBJ2-7 provide the parts outside the CDR3, is DGGITQSPKYLFRKEGQNVTLSCEQNLNHDAMYWYRQDPGQGLRLIYYSQIVNDFQKGDIAEGYSVSREKKESFPLTVTSAQKNPTAFYLCASSIPGQSSYEQYFGPGTRLTVT.

This clone was observed a handful of times. This chain connects TRBV18 to TRBJ1-5; D is unclear. This CDR3 is built from 12 residues. Trimming shortened V by 3 bases and J by 5 bases, and 5 bases separated the two germline ends. Per the germline V gene, CDR1 is KGHSH and CDR2 is LQKENI. The CDR3 loop is CASSPSDQPQHF. In nucleotides, the CDR3 is TGTGCCAGCTCACCCTCCGATCAGCCCCAGCATTTT.

This rearrangement joins TRBV6-2 or TRBV6-3 to TRBJ1-4, with unresolved D. CDR3 size: 15 residues. Per the germline V gene, CDR1 is MNHEY and CDR2 is SVGEGT. Trimming took off 0 bases at V and 7 bases at J, with 12 bases between the two ends. The DNA of the CDR3 is TGTGCCAGCAGTTACTCGAAGGTTTCGGGTGAAAAACTGTTTTTT. Translation gives CASSYSKVSGEKLFF.

CDR3 region: CASTDQGYNEQFF. The CDR3 region has the DNA TGTGCCAGCACAGATCAGGGTTACAATGAGCAGTTCTTC. The rearrangement uses TRBV6-5 and TRBJ2-1; possible D gene TRBD1, 5 bases. V was pared by 7 bases and J by 4 bases, with 11 bases between. Per germline, CDR1 MNHEY and CDR2 SVGAGI. The CDR3 covers 13 residues.

The chain carries TRBV28 and TRBJ1-1; 10 bases agree with TRBD1. J gave up 3 bases and V 8 bases, and 9 bases lay outside the gene matches. Germline CDR1 is MDHEN and CDR2 is SYDVKM. This CDR3 is built from 15 residues. The CDR3 DNA sequence: TGTGCCAGCGGGGGGACAGGGGCCCCTGACACTGAAGCTTTCTTT. It yields the protein CASGGTGAPDTEAFF.

The chain couples TRBV7-8 to TRBJ2-5; no clear D gene. The germline CDR1 and CDR2 sequences are SGHVS and FQNEAQ. The CDR3 length is 14 residues. V was clipped by 2 bases and J by 4 bases, with 11 bases between them. The CDR3 loop is CASSLPQAPETQYF. DNA of the CDR3: TGTGCCAGCAGCTTACCCCAAGCCCCAGAGACCCAGTACTTC.

The rearrangement links TRBV11-2 to TRBJ2-3; D possibly corresponds to TRBD2 (7 bases). Trimming cost V 4 bases and J 1 base, with 12 bases left between them. In germline, CDR1 is SGHAT, CDR2 FQNNGV. The CDR3 totals 15 residues. CDR3 residues: CASSSRGPGTDTQYF. The CDR3 DNA reads as TGTGCCAGCAGCTCGCGGGGGCCTGGCACAGATACGCAGTATTTT.

The rearrangement links TRBV30 to TRBJ2-5; TRBD2 matches 8 bases. Trimming took 4 bases from V and 5 from J; bases not matched to a gene: 9. Germline lookup yields CDR1 GTSNPN and CDR2 SVGIG (reference sequence). This CDR3 spans 14 amino acids. CDR3 residues: CAWTRLAWGETQYF. Here the CDR3 DNA reads TGTGCCTGGACAAGACTAGCGTGGGGGGAGACCCAGTACTTC.

This sequence joins TRBV19 and TRBJ2-4, with D possibly TRBD1 on 6 matching bases. V was trimmed by 9 bases and J by 9 bases, leaving 18 bases between them. CDR3 length equals 13 residues. In germline, CDR1 is LNHDA, CDR2 SQIVND (reference sequence). The CDR3 region is CASETPGQRIQYF. DNA of the CDR3: TGTGCCAGCGAAACCCCGGGACAACGCATTCAGTACTTC.

The chain has TRBV4-3 and TRBJ2-7; a weak D match, TRBD2 (5 bases). The CDR3 loop spans 17 amino acids. CDR1 is LGHNA and CDR2 is YSLEER in the germline V gene. The V and J ends lost 0 bases and 4 bases respectively, with 19 bases between them. The CDR3 loop is CASSQDTGLDPPYEQYF. CDR3 in DNA: TGCGCCAGCAGCCAAGATACGGGGTTGGATCCCCCGTACGAGCAGTACTTC.

This sequence joins TRBV18 and TRBJ2-5; 13 bases fit TRBD2. The germline gives CDR1 KGHSH, CDR2 LQKENI. V lost 0 bases to trimming and J lost 9 bases; unmatched junction nucleotides: 7. The CDR3 sequence is 16 residues long. CDR3 sequence: CASSPPILAGGLSQYF. The CDR3 DNA is TGTGCCAGCTCACCACCGATACTAGCGGGGGGGCTGTCCCAGTACTTC.

This clone was detected a few times. The chain combines TRBV7-3 with TRBJ1-1; 8 nucleotides match TRBD1. CDR3 size: 13 residues. V shed 4 bases and J 5 bases; nucleotides not matched to a gene: 3. Germline V gene data show CDR1 as SGHTA and CDR2 as FQGTGA. In DNA, the CDR3 is TGTGCCAGCAGCTCCAGGGGGCTGACTGAAGCTTTCTTT. Translating gives CASSSRGLTEAFF.

The rearrangement links TRBV5-1 to TRBJ2-1, with 11 bases identical to TRBD2. The CDR3 spans 17 residues. V shed 0 bases and J 6 bases; nucleotides not matched to a gene: 8. Per the germline V gene, CDR1 is SGHRS and CDR2 is YFSETQ. The CDR3 DNA reads TGCGCCAGCAGCTTGGCAGTAGCGGGAGGGCTTGGCAATGAGCAGTTCTTC. This translates into CASSLAVAGGLGNEQFF.

This clone appeared a few times. This chain uses TRBV15 with TRBJ1-5; perhaps TRBD1 as D (6 bases). The V and J ends lost 0 bases and 7 bases respectively, with 13 bases between them. The CDR3 length is 15 residues. From germline, CDR1 is LNHNV and CDR2 YYDKDF (reference sequence). The CDR3 sequence is CATSRDGGTLQPQHF. The CDR3, as DNA: TGTGCCACCAGCAGAGACGGGGGGACACTACAGCCCCAGCATTTT.

V and J are TRBV12-3 or TRBV12-4 and TRBJ2-3; possibly TRBD1 for D (5 bases). The length of the CDR3 is 13 residues. Trimming pared 5 bases from V and 4 bases from J, leaving 10 bases between. Here the CDR3 reads CASSQETADTQYF. The CDR3 coding sequence is TGTGCCAGCAGTCAAGAGACAGCAGATACGCAGTATTTT.

V usage is TRBV15 and J usage is TRBJ1-4; perhaps TRBD1 as D (6 bases). CDR3 length: 15 amino acids. CDR1 and CDR2 (germline): LNHNV, YYDKDF (reference sequence). Trimming removed 0 bases from V and 5 bases from J, with 10 bases in between. The CDR3 DNA reads TGTGCCACCAGCAGAGATTACAGGGCGAATGAAAAACTGTTTTTT. Its protein product is CATSRDYRANEKLFF.

The chain employs TRBV28 and TRBJ1-2, with a weak D call TRBD1 (5 bases). In germline, CDR1 is MDHEN, CDR2 SYDVKM. Trimming removed 2 bases from V and 1 base from J, with 5 bases in between. This CDR3 comprises 13 residues. DNA of the CDR3: TGTGCCAGCAGTTTAGACAGTAACTATGGCTACACCTTC. It codes for CASSLDSNYGYTF.

The V call is TRBV7-6, the J call TRBJ2-3, with 15 nucleotides matching TRBD2. The germline V gene has CDR1 SGHVS and CDR2 FNYEAQ. This CDR3 spans 17 amino acids. The trim removed 5 bases at V and 2 bases at J, leaving 5 bases unmatched. The CDR3 spells CASSLGLAGGITDTQYF. The CDR3 coding sequence is TGTGCCAGCAGCCTGGGACTAGCGGGGGGTATCACAGATACGCAGTATTTT.

This chain uses TRBV3-1 (or the pseudogene TRBV3-2) with TRBJ2-5; possible D gene TRBD1, 6 bases. The CDR3 is 14 residues long. V shed 4 bases and J shed 0 bases, with 9 bases lying between them. CDR1 is LGHDT and CDR2 is YNNKEL in the germline V gene (reference sequence). CDR3 DNA sequence: TGTGCCAGCAGCCCTGGGACATACCAAGAGACCCAGTACTTC. The encoded protein is CASSPGTYQETQYF.

CDR3 in amino acids: CASSRKGHWVDSPLHF. CDR3 nucleotide sequence: TGTGCCAGCAGTCGAAAAGGACACTGGGTGGATTCACCCCTCCACTTT. The chain couples TRBV6-6 to TRBJ1-6, with a weak D call TRBD1 (5 bases). The V end lost 5 bases, the J end lost 8 bases, and 19 bases lay between the germline ends. The germline CDR1 and CDR2 sequences are MNHNY and SVGAGI (reference sequence). The CDR3 contains 16 residues.

CDR3 protein: CASSEWQGGRDTQYF. CDR3 nucleotide sequence: TGTGCCAGCAGTGAGTGGCAGGGTGGAAGGGATACGCAGTATTTT. This chain joins TRBV6-4 and TRBJ2-3; possibly TRBD1 for D (5 bases). This CDR3 spans 15 amino acids. Looked up from germline, CDR1 is MRHNA and CDR2 is SNTAGT. The V and J ends lost 3 bases and 6 bases respectively, with 16 bases between them.

V is TRBV10-3 and J is TRBJ2-7; no firm D call. The CDR3 is 12 amino acids. The V and J ends lost 5 bases and 3 bases respectively, with 8 bases between them. In germline, CDR1 is ENHRY, CDR2 SYGVKD. The chain's CDR3 is CAISSGSYEQYF. For the CDR3, the DNA is TGTGCCATCAGTTCAGGCAGCTACGAGCAGTACTTC.

This sequence joins TRBV28 and TRBJ1-4, with TRBD1 matching 7 bases. Per the germline V gene, CDR1 is MDHEN and CDR2 is SYDVKM. The CDR3 loop spans 15 amino acids. The V and J ends lost 3 bases and 5 bases, in that order; junction bases with no gene match: 6. The CDR3 is CASSFRWTGNEKLFF. CDR3 nucleotides: TGTGCCAGCAGTTTCCGGTGGACAGGAAATGAAAAACTGTTTTTT. The entire variable domain, with the rest obtained from reference TRBV28 and TRBJ1-4, is as follows: DVKVTQSSRYLVKRTGEKVFLECVQDMDHENMFWYRQDPGLGLRLIYFSYDVKMKEKGDIPEGYSVSREKKERFSLILESASTNQTSMYLCASSFRWTGNEKLFFGSGTQLSVL.

The chain is built from TRBV6-2 or TRBV6-3 and TRBJ2-5, with D perhaps TRBD1 (5 bases). This CDR3 has 16 residues. V lost 2 bases and J lost 3, with 16 bases in between. The germline CDR1 and CDR2 sequences are MNHEY and SVGEGT. The CDR3 loop reads CASSYMWGDGEETQYF. The CDR3 DNA reads TGTGCCAGCAGTTACATGTGGGGCGATGGGGAAGAGACCCAGTACTTC.

This chain joins TRBV28 and TRBJ2-1; 8 bases align to TRBD2. The V gene end was trimmed by 2 bases and the J gene end by 7 bases; junction bases not matched to a gene: 4. The CDR3 contains 14 residues. The germline gives CDR1 MDHEN, CDR2 SYDVKM. The CDR3: CASSLPGGRNEQFF. Written as DNA, the CDR3 is TGTGCCAGCAGTTTACCGGGGGGGCGAAATGAGCAGTTCTTC.

The sample holds one count of this clone. The chain joins TRBV19 to TRBJ2-7, with D tentatively TRBD2 (6 bases). The germline V and J ends were trimmed by 1 base and 2 bases, with 12 bases remaining between them. Germline V gives CDR1 LNHDA, CDR2 SQIVND (reference sequence). The CDR3 length is 15 residues. The CDR3 spells CASSIVASVAYEQYF. CDR3 in DNA: TGTGCCAGTAGTATAGTTGCTAGCGTGGCCTACGAGCAGTACTTC.

J is TRBJ2-1 and V is TRBV5-1, with 9 bases identical to TRBD1. Germline V lookup: CDR1 SGHRS, CDR2 YFSETQ. This CDR3 comprises 15 residues. With V trimmed by 0 bases and J by 2 bases, 0 bases remained unmatched. The DNA of the CDR3 is TGCGCCAGCAGCTTGGGGACAGGGGCCTACAATGAGCAGTTCTTC. Residues: CASSLGTGAYNEQFF.

In DNA, the CDR3 is TGTGCCAGCAGGTATGGCAGTAGGAGCTCCTACGAGCAGTACTTC. Its translation is CASRYGSRSSYEQYF. The rearrangement joins TRBV27 to TRBJ2-7, with D unclear. Trimming cost V 6 bases and J 0 bases, with 15 bases left between them. Germline V gives CDR1 MNHEY, CDR2 SMNVEV (reference sequence). The CDR3 length is 15 residues.

This clone appeared once. The rearrangement uses TRBV2 and TRBJ2-2, with 8 bases matching TRBD1. The CDR3 totals 16 residues. Unmatched junction bases numbered 7, after V lost 7 bases and J lost 0 bases. Germline V gene sequence: CDR1 SNHLY, CDR2 FYNNEI. The CDR3 bases are TGTGCCAGCAATGGACAGGGCGCGGCGAACACCGGGGAGCTGTTTTTT. Its protein product is CASNGQGAANTGELFF.